One sample yielded the 3 T cell receptor beta chains listed below, sequenced in a study of beta chain features in type 1 diabetes. Expressed TCRB transcripts were sequenced because the isolated RNA had all been reverse transcribed beforehand. TCRdb's table, derived via immunoSEQ multiplex PCR, lists solely in-frame clones and lacks some. The sample lists over 350,000 clones; over 12% were seen once. Material for sequencing was naive CD4+ T cells from blood. Receptors were obtained from a woman aged 18-29 years in good health.

This clone was detected only a few times. The chain has TRBV7-3 and TRBJ2-1; 9 nucleotides agree with TRBD2. J was trimmed by 4 bases and V by 5 bases; bases with no gene match: 12. Germline lookup yields CDR1 SGHTA and CDR2 FQGTGA. The CDR3 length is 17 residues. This CDR3 reads CASSPKTSGEMYNEQFF. CDR3 nucleotides: TGTGCCAGCAGCCCGAAGACTAGCGGAGAGATGTACAATGAGCAGTTCTTC. The variable domain in full, with the rest retrieved from reference TRBV7-3 and TRBJ2-1, is GAGVSQTPSNKVTEKGKYVELRCDPISGHTALYWYRQSLGQGPEFLIYFQGTGAADDSGLPNDRFFAVRPEGSVSTLKIQRTERGDSAVYLCASSPKTSGEMYNEQFFGPGTRLTVL.

The chain carries TRBV7-2 and TRBJ2-5; D possibly corresponds to TRBD2 (5 bases). The CDR3 is 14 amino acids. Germline CDR1 is SGHTA and CDR2 is FQGNSA. The germline V and J ends were trimmed by 3 bases and 0 bases, with 8 bases remaining between them. The CDR3 coding sequence is TGTGCCAGCAGCTTCTACGGGGACCAAGAGACCCAGTACTTC. This translates into CASSFYGDQETQYF.

This chain uses TRBV9 with TRBJ2-7; 8 bases match TRBD2. The CDR3 totals 17 residues. Germline assignment: CDR1 SGDLS and CDR2 YYNGEE. Trimming took 3 bases from V and 3 from J; bases not matched to a gene: 14. CDR3 sequence reads: CASSAHAGTRSNYEQYF. CDR3 in DNA: TGTGCCAGCAGCGCCCATGCCGGGACTAGGAGCAACTACGAGCAGTACTTC.